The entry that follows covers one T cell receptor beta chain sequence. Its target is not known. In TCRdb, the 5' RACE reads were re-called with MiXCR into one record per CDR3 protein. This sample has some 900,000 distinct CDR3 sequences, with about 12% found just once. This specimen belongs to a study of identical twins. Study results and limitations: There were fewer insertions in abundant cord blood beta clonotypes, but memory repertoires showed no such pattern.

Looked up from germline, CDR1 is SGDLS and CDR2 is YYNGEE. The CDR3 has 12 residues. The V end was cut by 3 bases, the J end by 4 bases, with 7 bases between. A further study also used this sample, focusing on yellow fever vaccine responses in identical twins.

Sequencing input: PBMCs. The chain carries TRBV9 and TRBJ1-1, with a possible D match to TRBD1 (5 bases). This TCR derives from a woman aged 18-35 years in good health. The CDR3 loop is CASSEGTTEAFF. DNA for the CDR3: TGTGCCAGCAGCGAAGGGACCACTGAAGCTTTCTTT.